This record covers a single T cell receptor (beta chain). The antigen remains undetermined. The data derive from a study of T cell repertoires in cytomegalovirus infection. Overall study context: Public TCR beta signatures were indicative of both CMV infection and a matching HLA type.

TCRdb re-analysed the reads in MiXCR, keeping a single row per CDR3 protein. This sample carries a few hundred thousand distinct CDR3 sequences, over 7.5% of them seen once, and the ten largest clones take roughly 4%. Trimming cost V 6 bases and J 5 bases, with 10 bases left between them. The CDR3 totals 13 residues. Germline CDR1 is WNHNN and CDR2 is SYGVQD (reference sequence). Study results and limitations: HLA-C-restricted CMV-specific TCR beta clonotypes were dominant in the ex vivo response. The cumulative frequency of public TCR beta families identified carriers of CMV plus the relevant HLA.

The sequence derives from a human donor in good health (CMV status not recorded). Some clones in this sample may be carry-over from other donors' samples. The sample taken for sequencing was PBMCs. The chain recombines TRBV10-1 with TRBJ2-2; D unresolved. As DNA, the CDR3 is TGCGCCAGCAGACTTGGTAGTACCGGGGAGCTGTTTTTT. This encodes CASRLGSTGELFF.